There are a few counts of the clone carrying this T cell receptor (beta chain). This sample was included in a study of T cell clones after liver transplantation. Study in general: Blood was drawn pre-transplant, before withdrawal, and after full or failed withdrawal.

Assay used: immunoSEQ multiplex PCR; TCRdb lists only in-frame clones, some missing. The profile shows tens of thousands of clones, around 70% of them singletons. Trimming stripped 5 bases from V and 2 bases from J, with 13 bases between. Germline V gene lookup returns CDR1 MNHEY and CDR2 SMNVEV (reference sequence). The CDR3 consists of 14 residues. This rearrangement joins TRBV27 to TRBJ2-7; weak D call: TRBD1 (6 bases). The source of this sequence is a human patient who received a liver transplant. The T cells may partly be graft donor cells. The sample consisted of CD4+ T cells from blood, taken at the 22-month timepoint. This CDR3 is CASSPEGTTYEQYF. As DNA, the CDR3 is TGTGCCAGCAGTCCGGAAGGGACAACCTACGAGCAGTACTTC.